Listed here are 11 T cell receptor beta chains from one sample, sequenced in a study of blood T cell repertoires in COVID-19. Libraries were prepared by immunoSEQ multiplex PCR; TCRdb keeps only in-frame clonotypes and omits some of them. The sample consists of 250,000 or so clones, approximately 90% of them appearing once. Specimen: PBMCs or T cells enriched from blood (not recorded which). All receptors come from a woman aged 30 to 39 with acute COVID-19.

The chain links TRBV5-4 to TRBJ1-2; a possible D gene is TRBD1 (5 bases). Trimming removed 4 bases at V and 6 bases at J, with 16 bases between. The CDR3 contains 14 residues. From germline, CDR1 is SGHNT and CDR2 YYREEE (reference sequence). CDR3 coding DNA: TGTGCCAGCAGCCCGCCCAGGGAGGCGGATGGCTACACCTTC. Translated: CASSPPREADGYTF.

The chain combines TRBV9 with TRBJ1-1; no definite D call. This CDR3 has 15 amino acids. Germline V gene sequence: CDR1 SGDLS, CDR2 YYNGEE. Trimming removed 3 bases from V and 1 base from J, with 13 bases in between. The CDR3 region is CASSGGPGWNTEAFF. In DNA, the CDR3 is TGTGCCAGCAGCGGAGGGCCGGGGTGGAACACTGAAGCTTTCTTT.

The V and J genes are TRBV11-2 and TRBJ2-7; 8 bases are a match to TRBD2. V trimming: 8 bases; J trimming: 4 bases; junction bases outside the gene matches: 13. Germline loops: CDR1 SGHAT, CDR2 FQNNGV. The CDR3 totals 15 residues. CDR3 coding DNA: TGTGCCAGCGGGCCCACAAGCGGGAGCGGGTACGAGCAGTACTTC. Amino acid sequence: CASGPTSGSGYEQYF.

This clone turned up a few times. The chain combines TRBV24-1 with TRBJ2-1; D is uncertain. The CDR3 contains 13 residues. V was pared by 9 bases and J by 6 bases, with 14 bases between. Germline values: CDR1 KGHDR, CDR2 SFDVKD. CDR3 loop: CATRNWYSNEQFF. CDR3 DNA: TGTGCCACCCGTAATTGGTATAGCAATGAGCAGTTCTTC.

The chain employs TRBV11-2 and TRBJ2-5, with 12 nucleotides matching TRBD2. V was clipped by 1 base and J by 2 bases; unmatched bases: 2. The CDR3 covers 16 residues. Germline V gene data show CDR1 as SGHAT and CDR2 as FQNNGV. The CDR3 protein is CASSLGTSGIQETQYF. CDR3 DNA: TGTGCCAGCAGCTTAGGGACTAGCGGGATTCAAGAGACCCAGTACTTC.

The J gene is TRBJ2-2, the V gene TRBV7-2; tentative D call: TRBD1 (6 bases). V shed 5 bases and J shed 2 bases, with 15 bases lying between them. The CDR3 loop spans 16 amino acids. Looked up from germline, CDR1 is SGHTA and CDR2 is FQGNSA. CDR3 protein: CASSTGYEINTGELFF. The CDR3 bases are TGTGCCAGCAGCACAGGGTACGAGATTAACACCGGGGAGCTGTTTTTT.

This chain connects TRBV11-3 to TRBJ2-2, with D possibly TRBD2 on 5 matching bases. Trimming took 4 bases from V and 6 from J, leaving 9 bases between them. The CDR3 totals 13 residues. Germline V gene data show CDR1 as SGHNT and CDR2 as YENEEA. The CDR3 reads CASSSTSAGELFF. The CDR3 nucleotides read TGTGCCAGCAGCTCAACTAGTGCCGGGGAGCTGTTTTTT.

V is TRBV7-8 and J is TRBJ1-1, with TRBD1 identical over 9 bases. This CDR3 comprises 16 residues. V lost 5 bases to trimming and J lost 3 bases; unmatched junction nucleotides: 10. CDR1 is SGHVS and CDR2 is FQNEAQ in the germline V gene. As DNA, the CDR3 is TGTGCCAGCAGCAACAACCACAGGGGGCAAGACACTGAAGCTTTCTTT. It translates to CASSNNHRGQDTEAFF.

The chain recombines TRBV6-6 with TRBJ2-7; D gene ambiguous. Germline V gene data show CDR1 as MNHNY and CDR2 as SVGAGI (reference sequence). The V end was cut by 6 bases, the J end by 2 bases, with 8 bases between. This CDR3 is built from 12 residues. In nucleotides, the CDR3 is TGTGCCAGCAGCCCGAGTACCTACGAGCAGTACTTC. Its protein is CASSPSTYEQYF.

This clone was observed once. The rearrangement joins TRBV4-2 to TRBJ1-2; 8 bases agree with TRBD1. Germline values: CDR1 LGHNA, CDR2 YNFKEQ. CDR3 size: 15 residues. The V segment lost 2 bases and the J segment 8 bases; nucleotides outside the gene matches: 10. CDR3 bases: TGTGCCAGCAGCCAACCTGCCGGACAGGGCGGGGGCTACACCTTC. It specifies CASSQPAGQGGGYTF.

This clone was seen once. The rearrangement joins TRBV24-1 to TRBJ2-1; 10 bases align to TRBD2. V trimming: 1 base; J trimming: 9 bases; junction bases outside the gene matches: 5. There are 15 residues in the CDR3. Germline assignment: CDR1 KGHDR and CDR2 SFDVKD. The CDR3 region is CATSDFGTSEREQFF. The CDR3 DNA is TGTGCCACCAGTGATTTTGGGACTAGCGAACGTGAGCAGTTCTTC.